This T cell receptor beta chain emerged from a study of blood T cell repertoires in COVID-19. Trimming removed 11 bases from V and 0 bases from J, with 16 bases in between. The germline gives CDR1 KGHSY, CDR2 FQNENV. This CDR3 has 15 amino acids. Original methodology: From reference gene primer amplification, estimates of nucleated cell counts were derived. The repertoire was sequenced with immunoSEQ multiplex PCR; TCRdb's copy has only in-frame clones and lacks some. V, J and clone size reflect that table, while D and trimming were determined from the DNA. The repertoire consists of some 170,000 clones, with about 88% occurring once and the leading ten covering 1% to 1.5%.

The sequenced material came from PBMCs or T cells enriched from blood (not recorded which). The gene calls are TRBV16 and TRBJ1-4; TRBD1 is a possible D gene (6 bases). This receptor was identified in a human donor with acute COVID-19. The donor label of this sample is uncertain. CDR3 DNA sequence: TGTGCCTCCAGGGGTTCATCCTCAACTAATGAAAAACTGTTTTTT. Amino acid sequence: CASRGSSSTNEKLFF.